This T cell receptor (beta chain) was profiled in a study of cytomegalovirus exposure and HLA in healthy donors. Amplification used 60 Vbeta primers and 13 Jbeta primers. Measured with immunoSEQ multiplex PCR; TCRdb has only the in-frame clones, and not every one. The table lists over 150,000 clones, around 80% of them singletons. Germline V lookup: CDR1 KGHSH, CDR2 LQKENI. The CDR3 runs 17 residues. V was pared by 6 bases and J by 6 bases, with 13 bases of the junction left unmatched. The sample was PBMCs. The clonotype originates from a man aged 35 to 55 in good health and CMV-seronegative. The gene calls are TRBV18 and TRBJ2-2, with TRBD2 matching 10 bases. In DNA form, the CDR3 reads TGTGCCAGCTCCCCTAACCTAGCGGGAGATCGGTCCGGGGAGCTGTTTTTT. Translating gives CASSPNLAGDRSGELFF.